A selection of T cell receptor beta chains follows, all from one sample in a study of Ad26.COV2.S vaccination and SARS-CoV-2 variants. Using immunoSEQ multiplex PCR, the repertoire was profiled, and TCRdb retains in-frame clones only, with some absent. The top ten hold 3.9% of the sample, which has about 350,000 clones, just over 90% seen once. The sample consisted of peripheral blood, taken after recovery from COVID-19. The source of these receptors is a human donor who had recovered from COVID-19. Both conserved end residues are part of each CDR3. Each record gives: V gene, J gene, CDR3 protein.

V: TRBV7-8
J: TRBJ1-1
CDR3: CASSLVDATEAFF

V: TRBV12-3/TRBV12-4
J: TRBJ1-2
CDR3: CASSLNNNYGYTF

V: TRBV29-1
J: TRBJ1-2
CDR3: CSVEEYGYTF

V: TRBV2
J: TRBJ1-3
CDR3: CASSKTGVGNTIYF

V: TRBV27
J: TRBJ1-1
CDR3: CASGPGQGRTEAFF

V: TRBV25-1
J: TRBJ1-6
CDR3: CASSDPGQGNSPLHF

V: TRBV19
J: TRBJ1-3
CDR3: CASSIEQNSGNTIYF

V: TRBV7-9
J: TRBJ2-1
CDR3: CASSFRDRKGDEQFF

V: TRBV6-5
J: TRBJ2-2
CDR3: CASSRGAGELFF

V: TRBV2
J: TRBJ2-7
CDR3: CASSDRSYEQYF

V: TRBV29-1
J: TRBJ1-5
CDR3: CSVGWGVRQPQHF

V: TRBV19
J: TRBJ2-7
CDR3: CASSTRDGNYEQYF

V: TRBV6-5
J: TRBJ1-5
CDR3: CPTGIRNQPQHF

V: TRBV27
J: TRBJ2-3
CDR3: CASRPYADTQYF

V: TRBV7-2
J: TRBJ2-7
CDR3: CASSLASRTWGVSYEQYF

V: TRBV6-1
J: TRBJ1-4
CDR3: CASSEAPGGNEKLFF

V: TRBV6-6
J: TRBJ2-7
CDR3: CASTPIRDGSYEQYF

V: TRBV5-4
J: TRBJ1-1
CDR3: CASSLPRTEAFF

V: TRBV3-1/TRBV3-2
J: TRBJ1-2
CDR3: CASSPTGSYGYTF

V: TRBV7-2
J: TRBJ1-1
CDR3: CASSAGTGVLAFF

V: TRBV24-1
J: TRBJ2-1
CDR3: CATSGGGGPISSYNEQFF

V: TRBV6-6
J: TRBJ2-7
CDR3: CASSLRAGGTSYEQYF

V: TRBV7-8
J: TRBJ1-2
CDR3: CASSSGGGTWYTF

V: TRBV24-1
J: TRBJ2-2
CDR3: CATSRTGGNGELFF

V: TRBV6-5
J: TRBJ1-5
CDR3: CASSTTGFSNQPQHF

V: TRBV5-6
J: TRBJ2-5
CDR3: CASTLWGGKTQYF

V: TRBV12-3/TRBV12-4
J: TRBJ1-3
CDR3: CASSLGDGNTIYF

V: TRBV6-6
J: TRBJ2-2
CDR3: CASSQPAGELFF

V: TRBV19
J: TRBJ1-1
CDR3: CASSIDPGETEAFF

V: TRBV7-3
J: TRBJ2-5
CDR3: CASSLPGEETQYF

V: TRBV29-1
J: TRBJ2-3
CDR3: CSVVGVGTDTQYF

V: TRBV12-3/TRBV12-4
J: TRBJ2-3
CDR3: CASSPPHTDTQYF

V: TRBV7-9
J: TRBJ1-3
CDR3: CASSLTPKWYSGNTIYF

V: TRBV4-3
J: TRBJ2-5
CDR3: CASSQVRGGGETQYF

V: TRBV5-1
J: TRBJ2-2
CDR3: CASSPSSSTGELFF

V: TRBV5-4
J: TRBJ2-4
CDR3: CASSPPTENIQYF

V: TRBV6-5
J: TRBJ2-1
CDR3: CASSSKGARQFF

V: TRBV7-9
J: TRBJ2-7
CDR3: CASSLLRSPHEQYF

V: TRBV11-1
J: TRBJ2-7
CDR3: CASSFDTGSREQYF

V: TRBV4-2
J: TRBJ2-3
CDR3: CASSPAPPAGGEDTQYF

V: TRBV6-5
J: TRBJ2-2
CDR3: CASGGTNTGELFF

V: TRBV3-1/TRBV3-2
J: TRBJ2-2
CDR3: CASSQEFGTNTGELFF

V: TRBV6-5
J: TRBJ1-2
CDR3: CASSYSGLGYTF

V: TRBV7-8
J: TRBJ2-3
CDR3: CASSWDREAYTDTQYF

V: TRBV29-1
J: TRBJ1-2
CDR3: CSDSTGGLGRGYTF

V: TRBV6-1
J: TRBJ2-4
CDR3: CASSELGGSIAKNIQYF